This is a list of T cell receptor beta chains from one sample in a study of T cell repertoires in aging, cancer and after chemotherapy. Using its own MiXCR run on the multiplex PCR reads, TCRdb lists one record per CDR3 protein. This table holds some 2,300 distinct CDR3 sequences, 20% to 25% found once. Source material: blood. The receptors were gathered from a human donor in good health. Both conserved end residues are part of each CDR3. The D gene is left open where the match is weak. The size entry is marked missing in some rows and otherwise reads once, few, many or a size class.

>TRBJ2-3|TRBV18|medium-sized|.
TGTGCCAGCTCACCACGGTTAGAAAGCCCCGTTGATACGCAGTATTTT
CASSPRLESPVDTQYF
>TRBJ2-1|TRBV6-6|large|TRBD2
TGTGCCAGCAGGGCTAGCGGAAACAATGAGCAGTTCTTC
CASRASGNNEQFF
>TRBJ1-3|TRBV12-3/TRBV12-4|.|TRBD1
TGTGCCAGCAGTCAGAGACAGGGGTGGTTAAACACCATATATTTT
CASSQRQGWLNTIYF
>TRBJ1-2|TRBV14|.|.
TGTGCCAGCAGCCAAGATCGGCAGGGTTATGGCTACACCTTC
CASSQDRQGYGYTF
>TRBJ2-7|TRBV19|medium-sized|.
TGTGCCAGTAGTACTGGGACGGGGTTGTGGGGCGAGCAGTACTTC
CASSTGTGLWGEQYF
>TRBJ2-4|TRBV5-6|medium-sized|.
TGTGCCAGCAGCTTCAGGGAGTTTACGGTTCAGTACTTC
CASSFREFTVQYF
>TRBJ1-5|TRBV7-2|.|TRBD1
TGTGCCAGCAGCTTAGAGGGGACAGTGGTACGCAATCAGCCCCAGCATTTT
CASSLEGTVVRNQPQHF
>TRBJ2-7|TRBV20-1|.|.
TGCAGTGCTAGATATTCAGATTACCCCTACGAGCAGTACTTC
CSARYSDYPYEQYF
>TRBJ1-1|TRBV7-2|.|.
TGTGCCAGCAGCTTAGAAAGCCAGGGGACTGAAGCTTTCTTT
CASSLESQGTEAFF
>TRBJ2-3|TRBV6-2/TRBV6-3|medium-sized|TRBD2
TGTGCCAGCAGTTATACGGCGGGGGTGGATACGCAGTATTTT
CASSYTAGVDTQYF
>TRBJ2-3|TRBV20-1|.|TRBD1
TGCAGTGCTAAGAGGGGGCCGGGTTGGGATACGCAGTATTTT
CSAKRGPGWDTQYF
>TRBJ2-1|TRBV6-1|medium-sized|TRBD1
TGTGCCAGCAGCTCAGACAGGGGGTCCTACAATGAGCAGTTCTTC
CASSSDRGSYNEQFF
>TRBJ2-5|TRBV7-9|medium-sized|.
TGTGCCAGCAGCCTCAGCAGTTACCAAGAGACCCAGTACTTC
CASSLSSYQETQYF
>TRBJ1-4|TRBV6-5|medium-sized|.
TGTGCCAGCAGCCGGCGGACAGACCCCGGGACGACTAATGAAAAACTGTTTTTT
CASSRRTDPGTTNEKLFF
>TRBJ2-6|TRBV27|medium-sized|.
TGTGCCAGTAGTACGGTTACGGGGGCCAACGTCCTGACTTTC
CASSTVTGANVLTF
>TRBJ2-3|TRBV13|.|TRBD2
TGTGCCAGCAGCACCTACGCCCGGACTAGCGGGAGCCGCACAGATACGCAGTATTTT
CASSTYARTSGSRTDTQYF
>TRBJ2-5|TRBV7-2|medium-sized|TRBD1
TGTGCCAGCAGCGCGCCCGGGACAGGGGGTCTTAGAGGGAAGACCCAGTACTTC
CASSAPGTGGLRGKTQYF